This T cell receptor (beta chain) originates from a study of blood T cell repertoires in COVID-19. The V segment lost 3 bases and the J segment 1 base; nucleotides outside the gene matches: 3. Germline assignment: CDR1 SGDLS and CDR2 YYNGEE. CDR3 length: 15 residues. Method: immunoSEQ multiplex PCR; TCRdb's copy keeps in-frame clones and lacks some. The sample carries approximately 230,000 clones, over 80% recorded once. As for this clone: The sample holds other DNA sequences that translate to the same CDR3.

Sequencing was performed on PBMCs or T cells enriched from blood (not recorded which). J is TRBJ2-3 and V is TRBV9; TRBD2 aligns across 9 bases. The TCR comes from a woman aged 18-29 years who had recovered from COVID-19. In nucleotides, the CDR3 is TGTGCCAGCAGCGCGAGCGGGGGGCGCACAGATACGCAGTATTTT. As protein: CASSASGGRTDTQYF. Complete variable domain (other parts from reference TRBV9 and TRBJ2-3): DSGVTQTPKHLITATGQRVTLRCSPRSGDLSVYWYQQSLDQGLQFLIQYYNGEERAKGNILERFSAQQFPDLHSELNLSSLELGDSALYFCASSASGGRTDTQYFGPGTRLTVL.